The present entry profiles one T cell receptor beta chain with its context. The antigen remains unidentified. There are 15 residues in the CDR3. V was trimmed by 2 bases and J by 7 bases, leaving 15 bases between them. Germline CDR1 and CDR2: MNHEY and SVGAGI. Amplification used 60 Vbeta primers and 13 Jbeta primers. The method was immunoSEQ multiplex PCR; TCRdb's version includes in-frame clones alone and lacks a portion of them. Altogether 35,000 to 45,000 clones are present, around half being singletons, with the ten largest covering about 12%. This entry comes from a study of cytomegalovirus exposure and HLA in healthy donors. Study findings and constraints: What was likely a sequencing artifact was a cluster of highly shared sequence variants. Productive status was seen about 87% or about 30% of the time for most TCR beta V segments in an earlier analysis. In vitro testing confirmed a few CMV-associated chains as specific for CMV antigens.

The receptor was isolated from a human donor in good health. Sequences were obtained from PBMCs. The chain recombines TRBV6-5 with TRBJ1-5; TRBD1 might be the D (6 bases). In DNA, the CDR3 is TGTGCCAGCAGTTACCCTGGACAGCTAGGGCAGCCCCAGCATTTT. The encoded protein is CASSYPGQLGQPQHF.